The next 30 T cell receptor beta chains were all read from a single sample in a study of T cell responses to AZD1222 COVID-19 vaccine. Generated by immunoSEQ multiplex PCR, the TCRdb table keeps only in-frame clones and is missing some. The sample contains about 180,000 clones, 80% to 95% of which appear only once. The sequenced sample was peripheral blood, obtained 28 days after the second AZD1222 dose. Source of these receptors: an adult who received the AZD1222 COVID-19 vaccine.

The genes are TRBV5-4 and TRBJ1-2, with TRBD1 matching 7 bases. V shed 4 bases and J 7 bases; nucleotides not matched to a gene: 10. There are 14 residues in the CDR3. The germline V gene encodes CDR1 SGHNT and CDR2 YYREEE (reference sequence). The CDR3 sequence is CASSGPTGVGGYTF. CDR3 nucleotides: TGTGCCAGCAGCGGACCCACAGGGGTTGGTGGCTACACCTTC.

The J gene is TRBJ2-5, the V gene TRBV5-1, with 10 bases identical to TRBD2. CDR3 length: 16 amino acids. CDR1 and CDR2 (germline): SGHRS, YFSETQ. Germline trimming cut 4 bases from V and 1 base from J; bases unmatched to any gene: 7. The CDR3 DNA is TGCGCCAGCAGCCTACTAGCGGGATATGGCCAAGAGACCCAGTACTTC. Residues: CASSLLAGYGQETQYF. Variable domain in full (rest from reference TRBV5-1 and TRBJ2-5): KAGVTQTPRYLIKTRGQQVTLSCSPISGHRSVSWYQQTPGQGLQFLFEYFSETQRNKGNFPGRFSGRQFSNSRSEMNVSTLELGDSALYLCASSLLAGYGQETQYFGPGTRLLVL.

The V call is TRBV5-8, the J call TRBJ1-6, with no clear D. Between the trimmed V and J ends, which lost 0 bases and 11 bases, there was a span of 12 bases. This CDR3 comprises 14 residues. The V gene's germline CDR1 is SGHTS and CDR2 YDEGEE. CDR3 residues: CASSLDTPLAPLHF. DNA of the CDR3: TGTGCCAGCAGCTTGGACACCCCCCTAGCACCCCTCCACTTT.

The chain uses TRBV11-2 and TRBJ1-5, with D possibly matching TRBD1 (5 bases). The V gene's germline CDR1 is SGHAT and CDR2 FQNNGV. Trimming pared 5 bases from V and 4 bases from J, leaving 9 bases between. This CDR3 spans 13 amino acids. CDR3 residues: CASSRTTNQPQHF. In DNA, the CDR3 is TGTGCCAGCAGCCGGACAACTAATCAGCCCCAGCATTTT.

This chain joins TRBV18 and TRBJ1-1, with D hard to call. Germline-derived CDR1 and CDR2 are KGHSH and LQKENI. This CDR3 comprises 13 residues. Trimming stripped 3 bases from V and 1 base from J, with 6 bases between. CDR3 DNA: TGTGCCAGCTCACCCGTCGGGAACACTGAAGCTTTCTTT. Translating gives CASSPVGNTEAFF.

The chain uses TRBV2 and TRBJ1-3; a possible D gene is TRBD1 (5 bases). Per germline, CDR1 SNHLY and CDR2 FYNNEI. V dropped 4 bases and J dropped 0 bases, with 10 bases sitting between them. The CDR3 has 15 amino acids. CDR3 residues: CASSADTGSGNTIYF. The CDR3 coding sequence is TGTGCCAGCAGTGCGGACACGGGCTCTGGAAACACCATATATTTT.

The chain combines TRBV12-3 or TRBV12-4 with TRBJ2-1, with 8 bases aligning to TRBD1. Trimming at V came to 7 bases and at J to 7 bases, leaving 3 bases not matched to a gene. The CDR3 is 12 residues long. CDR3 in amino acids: CASTYRGNEQFF. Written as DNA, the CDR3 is TGTGCCAGCACATACAGGGGGAATGAGCAGTTCTTC.

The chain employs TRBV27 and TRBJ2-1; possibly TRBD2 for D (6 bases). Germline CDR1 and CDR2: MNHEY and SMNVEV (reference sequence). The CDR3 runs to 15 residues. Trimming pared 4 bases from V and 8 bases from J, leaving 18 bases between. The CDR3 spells CASSWSREGYHEQFF. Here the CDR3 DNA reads TGTGCCAGCAGTTGGTCGCGGGAAGGTTACCATGAGCAGTTCTTC.

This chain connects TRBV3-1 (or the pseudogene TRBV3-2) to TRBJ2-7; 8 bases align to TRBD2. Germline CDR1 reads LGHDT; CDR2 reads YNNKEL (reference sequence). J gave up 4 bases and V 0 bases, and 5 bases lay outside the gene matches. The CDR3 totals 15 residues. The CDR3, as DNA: TGTGCCAGCAGCCAAGACACAGCGGGAGTTTACGAGCAGTACTTC. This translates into CASSQDTAGVYEQYF.

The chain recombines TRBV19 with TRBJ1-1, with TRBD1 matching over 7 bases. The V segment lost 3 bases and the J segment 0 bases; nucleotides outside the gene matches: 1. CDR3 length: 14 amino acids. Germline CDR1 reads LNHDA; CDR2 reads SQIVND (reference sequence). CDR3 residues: CASSMTGMNTEAFF. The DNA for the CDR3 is TGTGCCAGTAGTATGACAGGGATGAACACTGAAGCTTTCTTT. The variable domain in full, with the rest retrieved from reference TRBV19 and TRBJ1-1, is DGGITQSPKYLFRKEGQNVTLSCEQNLNHDAMYWYRQDPGQGLRLIYYSQIVNDFQKGDIAEGYSVSREKKESFPLTVTSAQKNPTAFYLCASSMTGMNTEAFFGQGTRLTVV.

This CDR3 is CASSKETGTQETQYF. CDR3 nucleotide sequence: TGTGCCAGCAGTAAAGAGACAGGTACCCAAGAGACCCAGTACTTC. This rearrangement joins TRBV2 to TRBJ2-5, with D maybe TRBD1 (6 bases). V was trimmed by 5 bases and J by 1 base, leaving 14 bases between them. CDR3 length: 15 residues. CDR1 and CDR2 (germline): SNHLY, FYNNEI.

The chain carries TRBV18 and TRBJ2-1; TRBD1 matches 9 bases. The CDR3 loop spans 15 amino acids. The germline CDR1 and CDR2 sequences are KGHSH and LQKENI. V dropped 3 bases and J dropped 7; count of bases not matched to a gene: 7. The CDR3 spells CASSPGQGMGNEQFF. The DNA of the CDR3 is TGTGCCAGCTCACCTGGACAGGGGATGGGGAATGAGCAGTTCTTC.

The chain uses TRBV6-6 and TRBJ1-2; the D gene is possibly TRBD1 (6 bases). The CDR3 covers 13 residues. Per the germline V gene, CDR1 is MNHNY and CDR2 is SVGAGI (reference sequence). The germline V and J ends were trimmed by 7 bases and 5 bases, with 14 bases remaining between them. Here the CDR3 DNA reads TGTGCCAGCAATACACAAGGGGGTTATGGCTACACCTTC. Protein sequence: CASNTQGGYGYTF.

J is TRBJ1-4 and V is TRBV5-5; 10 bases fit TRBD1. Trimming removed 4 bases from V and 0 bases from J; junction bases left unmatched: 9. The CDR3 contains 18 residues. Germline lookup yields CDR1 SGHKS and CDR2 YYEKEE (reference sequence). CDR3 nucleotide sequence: TGTGCCAGCAGCACCCGGACAGGGGGGTCTTCAACTAATGAAAAACTGTTTTTT. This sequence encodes CASSTRTGGSSTNEKLFF. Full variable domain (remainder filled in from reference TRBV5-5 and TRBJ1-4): DAGVTQSPTHLIKTRGQQVTLRCSPISGHKSVSWYQQVLGQGPQFIFQYYEKEERGRGNFPDRFSARQFPNYSSELNVNALLLGDSALYLCASSTRTGGSSTNEKLFFGSGTQLSVL.

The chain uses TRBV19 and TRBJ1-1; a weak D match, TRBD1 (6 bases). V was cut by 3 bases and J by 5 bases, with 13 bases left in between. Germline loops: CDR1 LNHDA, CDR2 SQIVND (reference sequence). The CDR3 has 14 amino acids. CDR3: CASSIQGPGTEAFF. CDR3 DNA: TGTGCCAGTAGTATTCAGGGGCCTGGGACTGAAGCTTTCTTT.

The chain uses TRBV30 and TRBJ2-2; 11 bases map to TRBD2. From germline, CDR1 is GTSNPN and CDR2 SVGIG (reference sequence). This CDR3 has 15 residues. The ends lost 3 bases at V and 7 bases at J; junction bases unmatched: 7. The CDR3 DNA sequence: TGTGCCTGGAGCGTAAAACTAGCGGGAGTCGGGGAGCTGTTTTTT. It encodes CAWSVKLAGVGELFF.

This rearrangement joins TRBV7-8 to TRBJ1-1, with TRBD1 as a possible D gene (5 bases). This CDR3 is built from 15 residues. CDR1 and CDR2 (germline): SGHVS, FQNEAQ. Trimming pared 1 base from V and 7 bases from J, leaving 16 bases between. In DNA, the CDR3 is TGTGCCAGCAGCTTAGTATGGGGCCAGGGTAATGAAGCTTTCTTT. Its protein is CASSLVWGQGNEAFF.

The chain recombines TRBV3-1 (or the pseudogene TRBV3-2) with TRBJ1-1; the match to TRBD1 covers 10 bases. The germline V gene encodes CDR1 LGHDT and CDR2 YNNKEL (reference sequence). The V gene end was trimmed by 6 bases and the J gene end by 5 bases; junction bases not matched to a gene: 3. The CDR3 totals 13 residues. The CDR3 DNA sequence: TGTGCCAGCAGGGACAGGGGGGGAACTGAAGCTTTCTTT. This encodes CASRDRGGTEAFF.

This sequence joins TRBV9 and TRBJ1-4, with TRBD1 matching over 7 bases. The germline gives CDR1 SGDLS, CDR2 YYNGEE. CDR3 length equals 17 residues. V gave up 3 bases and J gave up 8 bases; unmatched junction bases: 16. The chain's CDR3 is CASSGTTGDISREKLFF. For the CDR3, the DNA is TGTGCCAGCAGCGGAACTACAGGGGACATCAGTAGGGAAAAACTGTTTTTT.

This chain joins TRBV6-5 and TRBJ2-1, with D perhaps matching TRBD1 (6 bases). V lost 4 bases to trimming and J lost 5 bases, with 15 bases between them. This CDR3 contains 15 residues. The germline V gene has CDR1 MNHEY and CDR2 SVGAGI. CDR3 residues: CASSSPGTPNNEQFF. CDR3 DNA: TGTGCCAGCAGTTCTCCCGGGACACCTAACAATGAGCAGTTCTTC.

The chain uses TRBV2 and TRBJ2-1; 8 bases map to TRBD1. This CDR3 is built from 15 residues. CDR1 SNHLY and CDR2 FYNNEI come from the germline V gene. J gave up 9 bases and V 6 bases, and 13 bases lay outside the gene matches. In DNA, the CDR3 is TGTGCCAGCAGGGGGGACAGGTTACTGAGCGGTGAGCAGTTCTTC. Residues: CASRGDRLLSGEQFF.

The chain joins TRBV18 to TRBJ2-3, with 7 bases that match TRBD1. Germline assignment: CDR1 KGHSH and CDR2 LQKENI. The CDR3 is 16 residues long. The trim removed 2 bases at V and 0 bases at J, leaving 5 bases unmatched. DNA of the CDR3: TGTGCCAGCTCACCAAGGGGGCTAGCCAGCACAGATACGCAGTATTTT. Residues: CASSPRGLASTDTQYF.

CDR3 nucleotides: TGTGCCAGCTCACCTACTAGCGCGGACAATGAGCAGTTCTTC. Its translation is CASSPTSADNEQFF. The chain uses TRBV18 and TRBJ2-1; TRBD2 aligns across 7 bases. The CDR3 sequence is 14 residues long. The germline gives CDR1 KGHSH, CDR2 LQKENI. V lost 3 bases and J lost 5; bases outside the gene matches: 4.

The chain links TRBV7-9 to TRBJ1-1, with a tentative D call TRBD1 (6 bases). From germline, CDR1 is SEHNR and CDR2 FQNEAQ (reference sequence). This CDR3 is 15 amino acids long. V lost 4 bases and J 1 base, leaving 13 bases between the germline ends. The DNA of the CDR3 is TGTGCCAGCAGCTCCAAGACAGGAACGAACACTGAAGCTTTCTTT. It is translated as CASSSKTGTNTEAFF.

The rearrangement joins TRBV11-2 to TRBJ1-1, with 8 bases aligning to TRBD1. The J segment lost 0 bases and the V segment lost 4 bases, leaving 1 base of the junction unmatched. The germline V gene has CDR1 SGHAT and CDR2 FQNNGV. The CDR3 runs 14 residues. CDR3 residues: CASSSTGVNTEAFF. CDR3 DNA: TGTGCCAGCAGCTCGACAGGGGTGAACACTGAAGCTTTCTTT.

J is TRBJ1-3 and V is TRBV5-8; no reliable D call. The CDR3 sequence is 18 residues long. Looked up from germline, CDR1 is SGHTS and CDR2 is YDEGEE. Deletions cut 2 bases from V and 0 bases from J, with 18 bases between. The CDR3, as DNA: TGTGCCAGCAGCTTTGAACCTTCCGGTATCGGCTCTGGAAACACCATATATTTT. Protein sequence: CASSFEPSGIGSGNTIYF.

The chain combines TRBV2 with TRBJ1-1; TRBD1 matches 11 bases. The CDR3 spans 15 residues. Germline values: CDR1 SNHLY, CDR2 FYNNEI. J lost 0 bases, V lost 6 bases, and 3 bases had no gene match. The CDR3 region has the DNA TGTGCCAGCAGAGGGACAGGGGGTATGAACACTGAAGCTTTCTTT. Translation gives CASRGTGGMNTEAFF.

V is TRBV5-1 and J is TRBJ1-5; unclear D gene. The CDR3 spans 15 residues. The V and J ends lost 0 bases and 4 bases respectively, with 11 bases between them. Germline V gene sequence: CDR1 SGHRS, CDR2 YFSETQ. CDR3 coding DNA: TGCGCCAGCAGCTTGGGGGTACGCGAAAATCAGCCCCAGCATTTT. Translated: CASSLGVRENQPQHF.

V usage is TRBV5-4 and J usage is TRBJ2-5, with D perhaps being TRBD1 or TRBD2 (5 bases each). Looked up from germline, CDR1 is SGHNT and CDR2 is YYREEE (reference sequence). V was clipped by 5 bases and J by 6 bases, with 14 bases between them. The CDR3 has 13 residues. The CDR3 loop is CASRGDGGQTQYF. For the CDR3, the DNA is TGTGCCAGCAGAGGAGATGGGGGTCAGACCCAGTACTTC.

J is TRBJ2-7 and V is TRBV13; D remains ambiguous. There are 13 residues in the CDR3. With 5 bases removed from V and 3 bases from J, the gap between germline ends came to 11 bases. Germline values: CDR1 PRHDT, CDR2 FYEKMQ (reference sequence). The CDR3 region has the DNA TGTGCCAGCAGCCAAGGGATTTTCTACGAGCAGTACTTC. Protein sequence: CASSQGIFYEQYF.